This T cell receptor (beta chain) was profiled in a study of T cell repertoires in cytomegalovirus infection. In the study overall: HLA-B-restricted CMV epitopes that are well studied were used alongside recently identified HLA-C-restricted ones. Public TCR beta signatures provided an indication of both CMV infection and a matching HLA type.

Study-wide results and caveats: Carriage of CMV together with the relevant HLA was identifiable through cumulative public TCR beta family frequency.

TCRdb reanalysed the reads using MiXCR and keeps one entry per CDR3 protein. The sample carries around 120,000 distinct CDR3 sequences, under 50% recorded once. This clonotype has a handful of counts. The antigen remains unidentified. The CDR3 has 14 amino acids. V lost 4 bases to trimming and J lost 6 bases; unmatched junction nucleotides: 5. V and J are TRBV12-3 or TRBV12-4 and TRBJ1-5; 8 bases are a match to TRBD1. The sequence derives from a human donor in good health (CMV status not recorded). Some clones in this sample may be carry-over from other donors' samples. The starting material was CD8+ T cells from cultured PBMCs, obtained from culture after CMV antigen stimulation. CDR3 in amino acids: CASSSGQGVQPQHF. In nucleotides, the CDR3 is TGTGCCAGCAGTTCCGGACAGGGAGTTCAGCCCCAGCATTTT.